A single sample gave rise to the 25 T cell receptor beta chains below, sequenced in a study of OX40 agonist ivuxolimab in advanced cancers. Repertoires were generated with immunoSEQ multiplex PCR, while TCRdb's copy carries only in-frame clones and drops some. Here the sample spans about 100,000 clones, 90% to 95% being singletons. The source material was CD4+ or CD8+ T cells sorted from blood, sampled in a trial of the OX40 agonist ivuxolimab. All receptors come from an adult with an advanced solid tumor such as melanoma, head and neck, liver or kidney cancer.

This clone is a singleton in its sample. The chain uses TRBV13 and TRBJ1-1; D ambiguous. This CDR3 is built from 16 residues. Germline V gene sequence: CDR1 PRHDT, CDR2 FYEKMQ (reference sequence). The germline V and J ends were trimmed by 4 bases and 0 bases, with 15 bases remaining between them. The CDR3 DNA is TGTGCCAGCAGCTCCCCCCTCCCTGAAATGAACACTGAAGCTTTCTTT. This translates into CASSSPLPEMNTEAFF.

The CDR3, as DNA: TGTGCCAGCAGCTTAGGTCGGGGCGTGAACACTGAAGCTTTCTTT. Protein product: CASSLGRGVNTEAFF. This chain joins TRBV13 and TRBJ1-1, with D maybe TRBD1 (5 bases). Germline V gene data show CDR1 as PRHDT and CDR2 as FYEKMQ (reference sequence). This CDR3 comprises 15 residues. V lost 0 bases and J lost 0, with 8 bases in between.

The chain carries TRBV4-2 and TRBJ1-4; 7 positions match TRBD1. The CDR3 spans 14 residues. J lost 7 bases, V lost 3 bases, and 5 bases had no gene match. Germline V gene lookup returns CDR1 LGHNA and CDR2 YNFKEQ. CDR3 nucleotide sequence: TGTGCCAGCAGCCAGGATGCAGGGGGTGAAAAACTGTTTTTT. This encodes CASSQDAGGEKLFF.

This rearrangement joins TRBV6-6 to TRBJ2-5; D not resolved. This CDR3 region has 11 residues. Between the trimmed V and J ends, which lost 8 bases and 7 bases, there was a span of 11 bases. The germline gives CDR1 MNHNY, CDR2 SVGAGI (reference sequence). The CDR3 DNA is TGTGCCAGCCAAACGGGTGGGACCCAGTACTTC. Translating it yields CASQTGGTQYF.

The chain couples TRBV5-4 to TRBJ2-1, with 10 nucleotides matching TRBD2. Germline V CDR1 and CDR2: SGHNT, YYREEE (reference sequence). Trimming removed 5 bases from V and 0 bases from J; junction bases left unmatched: 8. The CDR3 contains 17 residues. The CDR3 protein is CASSLTSGPTSYNEQFF. CDR3 nucleotides: TGTGCCAGCAGTTTGACTAGCGGGCCGACCTCCTACAATGAGCAGTTCTTC.

The chain carries TRBV28 and TRBJ2-1, with D hard to call. The CDR3 consists of 12 residues. Germline V gene lookup returns CDR1 MDHEN and CDR2 SYDVKM. With 2 bases removed from V and 11 bases from J, the gap between germline ends came to 10 bases. CDR3: CASSLVDSKQFF. As DNA, the CDR3 is TGTGCCAGCAGTTTAGTCGATTCAAAGCAGTTCTTC.

This clone was seen just once. This chain uses TRBV5-1 with TRBJ2-5, with TRBD1 matching over 9 bases. J lost 0 bases, V lost 0 bases, and 3 bases had no gene match. The CDR3 length is 16 residues. The germline V gene encodes CDR1 SGHRS and CDR2 YFSETQ. CDR3 in amino acids: CASSLEDRGHQETQYF. The CDR3 DNA follows: TGCGCCAGCAGCTTGGAGGACAGGGGACACCAAGAGACCCAGTACTTC.

To note about this clone: At one of its ends the junction is not consistent with the germline gene, which may arise from a read error. The chain combines TRBV7-7 with TRBJ2-1; 12 nucleotides agree with TRBD2. The CDR3 sequence is 15 residues long. CDR1 and CDR2 from the germline V gene are SSHAT and FNYEAQ (reference sequence). Written as DNA, the CDR3 is TGTGCTAGCAGCCCCGGACTAGCGGGGTACAATGAGCAGTTCTTC. Translated, it gives CASSPGLAGYNEQFF. Based on the CDR3 plus reference TRBV7-7 and TRBJ2-1, the full variable domain is GAGVSQSPRYKVTKRGQDVTLRCDPISSHATLYWYQQALGQGPEFLTYFNYEAQPDKSGLPSDRFSAERPEGSISTLTIQRTEQRDSAMYRCASSPGLAGYNEQFFGPGTRLTVL.

The CDR3 DNA sequence: TGTGCCAGTAGCCTGACAGGTGGAATCTACGAGCAGTACTTC. Encoded protein: CASSLTGGIYEQYF. The V call is TRBV19, the J call TRBJ2-7, with D tentatively TRBD1 (6 bases). The CDR3 runs to 14 residues. Trimming removed 6 bases at V and 3 bases at J, with 15 bases between. Germline V gives CDR1 LNHDA, CDR2 SQIVND (reference sequence).

The J gene is TRBJ2-1, the V gene TRBV9; TRBD2 agrees at 8 bases. Germline trimming cut 0 bases from V and 4 bases from J; bases unmatched to any gene: 6. Per the germline V gene, CDR1 is SGDLS and CDR2 is YYNGEE. CDR3 size: 16 residues. CDR3 nucleotide sequence: TGTGCCAGCAGCGTAGGAAGCGGGAGTAGTTACAATGAGCAGTTCTTC. Its protein is CASSVGSGSSYNEQFF.

This clone has more than one count but fewer than ten. The chain employs TRBV5-1 and TRBJ1-2; 7 bases match TRBD1. With V trimmed by 0 bases and J by 7 bases, 6 bases remained unmatched. Germline lookup yields CDR1 SGHRS and CDR2 YFSETQ. The CDR3 has 14 amino acids. CDR3 sequence: CASSLGTGPPGYTF. The CDR3 DNA follows: TGCGCCAGCAGCTTGGGGACAGGACCTCCTGGCTACACCTTC.

The chain is built from TRBV4-1 and TRBJ1-5, with unresolved D. The V end lost 0 bases, the J end lost 0 bases, and 6 bases lay between the germline ends. Germline assignment: CDR1 MGHRA and CDR2 YSYEKL. This CDR3 region has 15 residues. CDR3 sequence (DNA): TGCGCCAGCAGCCAAGAACAGTATAGCAATCAGCCCCAGCATTTT. This translates into CASSQEQYSNQPQHF.

The CDR3 DNA follows: TGTGCCAGCAGTCCGGGTTTACCCTACGAGCAGTACTTC. Translating gives CASSPGLPYEQYF. The chain uses TRBV27 and TRBJ2-7; D ambiguous. The CDR3 length is 13 residues. Deletions cut 5 bases from V and 2 bases from J, with 10 bases between. CDR1 MNHEY and CDR2 SMNVEV come from the germline V gene (reference sequence).

V usage is TRBV29-1 and J usage is TRBJ1-1, with D maybe TRBD1 (6 bases). This CDR3 has 10 residues. CDR1 and CDR2 (germline): SQVTM, ANQGSEA. V shed 7 bases and J shed 7 bases, with 10 bases lying between them. CDR3 sequence: CSADRNEAFF. The CDR3 nucleotides are TGCAGCGCCGACAGGAATGAAGCTTTCTTT.

This chain uses TRBV7-6 with TRBJ2-2; D unclear. The CDR3 sequence is 13 residues long. Germline V gene sequence: CDR1 SGHVS, CDR2 FNYEAQ. V lost 1 base, J lost 7 bases, and 7 bases lay in between. As DNA, the CDR3 is TGTGCCAGCAGCTTAGACGACTTCGGGGAGCTGTTTTTT. It yields the protein CASSLDDFGELFF. Full variable domain (outside the CDR3, taken from reference TRBV7-6 and TRBJ2-2): GAGVSQSPRYKVTKRGQDVALRCDPISGHVSLYWYRQALGQGPEFLTYFNYEAQQDKSGLPNDRFSAERPEGSISTLTIQRTEQRDSAMYRCASSLDDFGELFFGEGSRLTVL.

The chain links TRBV21-1 to TRBJ1-5; TRBD1 was called by the table and not checked on the DNA. TRBV21-1 is described as a pseudogene. The CDR3 is 18 amino acids. The CDR3 loop reads CASSSRFKGDPWNQPQHF. The CDR3, as DNA: TGTGCCAGCAGCTCACGATTTAAGGGGGACCCATGGAATCAGCCCCAGCATTTT.

The CDR3: CASADRGPYNEQFF. The CDR3 DNA is TGTGCCAGCGCAGACAGGGGCCCCTACAATGAGCAGTTCTTC. The V gene is TRBV19, the J gene TRBJ2-1; TRBD1 matches at 8 bases. CDR3 size: 14 residues. V was pared by 9 bases and J by 2 bases, with 6 bases of the junction left unmatched. Germline V gene lookup returns CDR1 LNHDA and CDR2 SQIVND (reference sequence).

This rearrangement joins TRBV19 to TRBJ1-3; a possible D gene is TRBD1 (5 bases). This CDR3 is 14 amino acids long. Germline-derived CDR1 and CDR2 are LNHDA and SQIVND (reference sequence). V lost 4 bases and J lost 0, with 7 bases in between. For the CDR3, the DNA is TGTGCCAGTAGTAGGGGGGACTCTGGAAACACCATATATTTT. Translated: CASSRGDSGNTIYF.

The rearrangement uses TRBV13 and TRBJ1-3; a weak D match, TRBD1 (5 bases). Germline loops: CDR1 PRHDT, CDR2 FYEKMQ (reference sequence). The CDR3 spans 16 residues. V lost 5 bases and J lost 0, with 14 bases in between. CDR3 sequence: CASSPQGTSSGNTIYF. As DNA, the CDR3 is TGTGCCAGCAGCCCTCAGGGTACCAGCTCTGGAAACACCATATATTTT.

This chain connects TRBV27 to TRBJ2-2; a possible D gene is TRBD1 (6 bases). Germline CDR1 reads MNHEY; CDR2 reads SMNVEV (reference sequence). Trimming took off 6 bases at V and 0 bases at J, with 11 bases between the two ends. CDR3 size: 15 residues. The CDR3 protein is CASRLRGPNTGELFF. The CDR3 DNA reads TGTGCCAGCAGGCTCAGGGGCCCGAACACCGGGGAGCTGTTTTTT.

The chain has TRBV5-4 and TRBJ2-5, with 7 positions matching TRBD2. Per germline, CDR1 SGHNT and CDR2 YYREEE (reference sequence). This CDR3 is built from 14 residues. The V segment lost 2 bases and the J segment 3 bases; nucleotides outside the gene matches: 4. The CDR3 DNA reads TGTGCCAGCAGCTTAAAGCGGGGAAAAGAGACCCAGTACTTC. Its protein product is CASSLKRGKETQYF.

The genes are TRBV27 and TRBJ1-1, with D perhaps TRBD1 (5 bases). The ends were cut back, 6 bases at V and 1 base at J, with 9 bases in the middle. Germline-derived CDR1 and CDR2 are MNHEY and SMNVEV (reference sequence). The CDR3 is 13 residues long. The CDR3 sequence: CASSRAGNTEAFF. CDR3 coding DNA: TGTGCCAGCAGCAGGGCCGGGAACACTGAAGCTTTCTTT.

The V gene is TRBV10-2, the J gene TRBJ2-3; 8 bases are a match to TRBD1. The V gene end was trimmed by 3 bases and the J gene end by 6 bases; junction bases not matched to a gene: 2. The CDR3 contains 13 residues. The germline CDR1 and CDR2 sequences are WSHSY and SAAADI. CDR3 DNA: TGCGCCAGCAGTGACAACAGGGGGGATACGCAGTATTTT. It codes for CASSDNRGDTQYF.

This sequence joins TRBV11-2 and TRBJ2-3; 9 nucleotides align to TRBD1. Losses at the gene ends were 5 bases for V and 3 bases for J; bases not matched to a gene: 3. CDR3 length: 14 amino acids. Per germline, CDR1 SGHAT and CDR2 FQNNGV. The CDR3 nucleotides read TGTGCCAGCAGCATCGGACAGGGGACAGATACGCAGTATTTT. Translation gives CASSIGQGTDTQYF.

Only one count was recorded for this clone. The gene calls are TRBV27 and TRBJ2-7; D is unresolved. V dropped 2 bases and J dropped 1 base, with 15 bases sitting between them. Per germline, CDR1 MNHEY and CDR2 SMNVEV (reference sequence). This CDR3 is built from 16 residues. Here the CDR3 DNA reads TGTGCCAGCAGTTTAAAAAGTGTGGCGGAATCCTACGAGCAGTACTTC. Translating gives CASSLKSVAESYEQYF.